This TCR beta chain is from a study of molecular identifiers for immune sequencing clone quantification. Study results and caveats: The study found clones above 20 RNA copies held over 98% of effector molecules and under 1% in naive cells. With a barcode shared among identical TCR molecules, highly expanded clone sizes could be underestimated. Spike-in Jurkat TCR RNA from a single cell reportedly registered among 900,000 to 1,000,000 naive cells.

MiXCR was run by TCRdb on the PCR reads, yielding one entry per CDR3 protein. The table shows roughly 93,000 distinct CDR3 sequences, with around 20% occurring only once. In the sort, naive CD8 T cells were defined as CD8+CD4-CCR7+CD45RA+. This clonotype was seen many times. Its antigen is not identified. The CDR3 is 13 amino acids. V was pared by 5 bases and J by 7 bases, with 9 bases between. CDR1 and CDR2 from the germline V gene are MGHRA and YSYEKL. This sequence joins TRBV4-1 and TRBJ1-6, with a weak D call TRBD1 (6 bases). This TCR came from a human donor in good health. Some libraries in this study had Jurkat cell RNA spiked in. Sequenced material: naive CD8+ T cells from blood, with Jurkat cell RNA spiked in. Regarding subset: FACS-sorted CD8+CD4-CCR7+CD45RA+ naive T cells. The CDR3 DNA is TGCGCCAGCAGCTACACAGGGAATTCACCCCTCCACTTT. Its protein is CASSYTGNSPLHF.